Below, one T cell receptor (beta chain) is given with its context. In TCRdb, the RACE reads were re-called with MiXCR into one record per CDR3 protein. The table has around 77,000 distinct CDR3 sequences, roughly 9.8% seen once. Time point: patch test 1, 2 weeks after DPC sensitization. Treatment meaning: therapeutic diphenylcyclopropenone sensitization with weekly scalp DPC. This CDR3 contains 14 residues. Germline assignment: CDR1 SGHRS and CDR2 YFSETQ. V was pared by 6 bases and J by 0 bases, with 13 bases between. This sample was taken from a study of human T cells and chemical hapten exposure. This clonotype originated in a woman between 40 and 55 years old with alopecia areata. Some clones in this sample may be carry-over from other donors' samples. This chain joins TRBV5-1 and TRBJ2-7; either TRBD1 or TRBD2 may fit D (5 bases each). The sequenced sample was whole blood, obtained in connection with sensitization to the hapten diphenylcyclopropenone (DPC). CDR3 bases: TGCGCCAGCACGGGGACGAGACCCTCCTACGAGCAGTACTTC. Protein: CASTGTRPSYEQYF.